This TCR beta chain is from a study of regulatory T cells in long-lasting Graves disease (dated by TCRdb to the early 2020s). Turning to the overall study: To count as having persistent Graves' disease, a patient had to have received antithyroid drug treatment for over 5 years with TSH receptor autoantibodies remaining persistently positive. Peripheral blood TCR sequencing and RNA sequencing compared persistent Graves' disease patients with newly diagnosed Graves' disease patients. The study was conducted in China and was registered as a clinical trial. TCR sequencing covered some 13 persistent and around 20 newly diagnosed Graves' disease patients, about 35 samples in total. Persistent Graves' disease patients in the clinical cohort had taken antithyroid drugs for around 11 years on average. The investigation overall reported the following: Lower TCR Shannon entropy and fewer highly expanded clones were observed in persistent Graves' disease patients than in newly diagnosed patients, which suggested clonal expansion. Peripheral blood alone was examined, since thyroid tissue, which constituted the primary lesion, could not be accessed. The small sample size was acknowledged by the authors as a limitation that may reduce accuracy. TRBV28, TRBJ1-2 and TRBJ2-5 were preferentially used in persistent disease, while TRBV20-1 and TRBJ2-1 were favored in newly diagnosed disease. Sequencing and analysis were restricted to the TCR beta chain. A larger number of public clonotypes was shared among persistent patients (around 3,000) than among newly diagnosed patients (about 990).

The cysteine opens and the phenylalanine closes a CDR3 of 15 amino acids. Of the read, only the CDR3 DNA is kept; its 45 bases are in frame from base 1. CDR1 SGHAT and CDR2 FQNNGV are derived from the germline V gene. V loses 4 bases, J loses 10 bases, and the germline ends lie 17 bases apart. This clonotype appeared many times. Its antigen is unknown. No base quality information exists; no much larger clone differs at one position. The library was produced with multiplex PCR. The sequencer listed for this sample is Illumina HiSeq 4000. TCR beta libraries were built with iRepertoire HTBI primers and Arm-PCR amplification of CDR3 regions. Before sequencing, the PCR products underwent gel purification. Per the original workflow: A total of roughly 65 TRBV and some 15 TRBJ segments were identified across samples and were used for gene usage analysis of CDR3 amino acid clonotypes. COPE and FqMerger were used to merge filtered high-quality paired reads into contigs. BLAST was used to align contigs to the IMGT TRBV, TRBD and TRBJ reference genes, and CDR3 was defined following IMGT. Any clonotype with a frequency above 0.1% was counted as a highly expanded clone. Shannon entropy was used to measure repertoire diversity, and the Gini coefficient was used to measure V-J evenness. Clonotypes shared by more than one individual were considered public. The public reads were run again by TCRdb, first through fastp at Q25 and then through MiXCR, and only productive beta chains were kept. Merged by CDR3 protein, the rows form single entries marked with the most common genes and DNA. These V and J calls are TCRdb output, not the study's own analysis. This sample holds some 470,000 distinct CDR3 sequences; roughly 21% were observed only once. Of the sample, less than 9% is held by the ten largest clones.

The time point tag for this specimen amounts to: persistent/refractory GD, antithyroid drugs over 5 years with positive TRAb. For both TCR sequencing and RNA sequencing, RNA was extracted from PBMCs using TRIzol. Graves' disease was diagnosed according to American Thyroid Association guidelines. Patients were recruited from an endocrinology department in Xi'an, China. Each patient gave around 9.2 milliliters of peripheral blood, collected in an EDTA anticoagulant tube. PBMCs were isolated by Ficoll Paque Plus density gradient separation without further T cell sorting. An Agilent 2100 Bioanalyzer and agarose gel were used to check RNA quality, while a NanoDrop 2000 measured RNA concentration.

In this chain, TRBV11-2 is recombined with TRBJ1-6, with TRBD1 tentatively as D gene (6 bases match). The source is a female donor with Graves disease. The specimen comprised peripheral blood mononuclear cells (PBMCs), sampled when the disease was refractory, from a patient treated with antithyroid drugs. The DNA sequence is TGTGCCAGCAGCTCTACCGGGGGGCCAGGGTCACCCCTCCACTTT. The resulting protein is CASSSTGGPGSPLHF.